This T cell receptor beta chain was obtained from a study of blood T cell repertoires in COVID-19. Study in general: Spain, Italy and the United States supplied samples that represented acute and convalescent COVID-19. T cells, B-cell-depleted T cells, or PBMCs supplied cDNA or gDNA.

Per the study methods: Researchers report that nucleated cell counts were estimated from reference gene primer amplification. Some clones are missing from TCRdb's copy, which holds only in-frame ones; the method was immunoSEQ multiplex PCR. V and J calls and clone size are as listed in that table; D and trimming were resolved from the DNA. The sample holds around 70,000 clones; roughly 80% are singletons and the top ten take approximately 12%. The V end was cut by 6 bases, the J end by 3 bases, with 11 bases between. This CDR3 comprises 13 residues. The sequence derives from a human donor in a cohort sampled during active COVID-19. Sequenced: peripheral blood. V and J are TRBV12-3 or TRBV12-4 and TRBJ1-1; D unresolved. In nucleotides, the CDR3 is TGTGCCAGCAGGCGGGGTAGGTACACTGAAGCTTTCTTT. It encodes CASRRGRYTEAFF.